The clone carrying this TCR beta chain was seen just once. These data come from a study of shared clonotypes between healthy human individuals. In the CD4+ fraction, cells were divided into CD45RA+ naive and CD45RA-negative memory subsets. The table came from immunoSEQ multiplex PCR; TCRdb's copy has only in-frame clones and leaves some out. There are roughly 330,000 clones in the sample; around 67% occur only once, and 10% lies in the top ten. Germline V gene sequence: CDR1 SGHTS, CDR2 YDEGEE. V dropped 6 bases and J dropped 2; count of bases not matched to a gene: 14. This CDR3 spans 17 amino acids.

Specimen: memory CD4+ T cells sorted from blood. Subset noted: CD45RA-negative fraction. This chain connects TRBV5-8 to TRBJ2-3; TRBD1 matches 8 bases. The TCR sequence derives from a man aged 25-40 years in good health. This CDR3 reads CASTKPRRTGLTDTQYF. DNA of the CDR3: TGTGCCAGCACCAAACCCCGGCGGACAGGGCTCACAGATACGCAGTATTTT.